What follows describes a single T cell receptor (beta chain). Its antigen is unknown. This PCR relied on a set of 60 Vbeta primers and 13 Jbeta primers. Some clones are missing from TCRdb's copy, which holds only in-frame ones; the method was immunoSEQ multiplex PCR. The sample table includes 30,000 to 35,000 clones. This sample was included in a study of cytomegalovirus exposure and HLA in healthy donors. Broader study findings: In a later analysis, DRB1 alleles had the most associated TCRs; HLA-C alleles the fewest. For presence/absence analyses, sequencing depth was assumed to be roughly uniform across donors.

The CDR3 has 15 residues. Germline V gives CDR1 SEHNR, CDR2 FQNEAQ (reference sequence). Deletions cut 3 bases from V and 4 bases from J, with 15 bases between. The source of this sequence is a woman aged 40-49 years in good health and CMV-seropositive. The chain employs TRBV7-9 and TRBJ1-1, with a weak D call TRBD1 (6 bases). Sequenced material: PBMCs. The CDR3 nucleotides are TGTGCCAGCAGCTTGCGGGGGCGCGGGAGCACTGAAGCTTTCTTT. It specifies CASSLRGRGSTEAFF.